These 13 T cell receptor beta chains originate from one sample sequenced in a study of blood T cell repertoires in COVID-19. TCRdb's copy holds only in-frame clones and misses some; the assay was immunoSEQ multiplex PCR. The sample lists 240,000 or so clones, more than 85% occurring once. Sequencing used PBMCs or T cells enriched from blood (not recorded which). These receptors came from a man in his forties who had recovered from COVID-19.

The chain has TRBV24-1 and TRBJ1-2, with D possibly matching TRBD1 (6 bases). The CDR3 is 12 amino acids. CDR1 KGHDR and CDR2 SFDVKD come from the germline V gene. Trimming removed 5 bases from V and 6 bases from J, with 9 bases in between. CDR3 DNA sequence: TGTGCCACCAGTGCCGCAGGGGATGGCTACACCTTC. Translating gives CATSAAGDGYTF.

The J gene is TRBJ2-7, the V gene TRBV6-5; the D is unclear. The CDR3 contains 12 residues. The V and J ends lost 5 bases and 2 bases respectively, with 7 bases between them. From germline, CDR1 is MNHEY and CDR2 SVGAGI. The CDR3 loop is CASSTSPYEQYF. CDR3 in DNA: TGTGCCAGCAGTACAAGTCCCTACGAGCAGTACTTC.

The rearrangement joins TRBV28 to TRBJ1-1; TRBD1 might be the D (6 bases). Between the trimmed V and J ends, which lost 7 bases and 4 bases, there was a span of 16 bases. This CDR3 is built from 14 residues. Germline CDR1 reads MDHEN; CDR2 reads SYDVKM. CDR3 sequence (DNA): TGTGCCAGCACCCGAACAGGGTCGGTCACTGAAGCTTTCTTT. This encodes CASTRTGSVTEAFF.

The chain has TRBV10-3 and TRBJ2-3; maybe TRBD2 (5 bases). V was clipped by 6 bases and J by 11 bases, with 12 bases between them. Germline V gives CDR1 ENHRY, CDR2 SYGVKD. This CDR3 contains 11 residues. CDR3 sequence reads: CAIRVLDWQYF. Written as DNA, the CDR3 is TGTGCCATCAGGGTACTAGATTGGCAGTATTTT.

V and J are TRBV6-5 and TRBJ1-4; D is possibly TRBD1 (5 bases). CDR3 length equals 15 residues. The germline CDR1 and CDR2 sequences are MNHEY and SVGAGI. V gave up 1 base and J gave up 8 bases, with 14 bases separating them. The CDR3, as DNA: TGTGCCAGCAGTTACTGGACCCAGGACAAGGAAAAACTGTTTTTT. As protein: CASSYWTQDKEKLFF.

This chain links TRBV19 with TRBJ2-7; 9 bases line up with TRBD1. From germline, CDR1 is LNHDA and CDR2 SQIVND (reference sequence). The CDR3 sequence is 15 residues long. V gave up 4 bases and J gave up 2 bases; unmatched junction bases: 6. CDR3 nucleotides: TGTGCCAGTAGTACTGTACAGGGGGCGACCTACGAGCAGTACTTC. Residues: CASSTVQGATYEQYF.

This clone came up once. The chain carries TRBV4-1 and TRBJ2-1; TRBD2 is a possible D gene (6 bases). CDR3 length: 14 amino acids. Germline values: CDR1 MGHRA, CDR2 YSYEKL. V shed 0 bases and J shed 4 bases, with 7 bases lying between them. The CDR3 DNA sequence: TGCGCCAGCAGCCAAGACGGGGGATACAATGAGCAGTTCTTC. Amino acid sequence: CASSQDGGYNEQFF.

This rearrangement joins TRBV6-5 to TRBJ2-7, with 7 bases aligning to TRBD1. V was clipped by 8 bases and J by 2 bases; unmatched bases: 6. Germline V gene sequence: CDR1 MNHEY, CDR2 SVGAGI. This CDR3 is 13 amino acids long. CDR3 bases: TGTGCCAGCTCCCCGGGACAGACCTACGAGCAGTACTTC. Translation: CASSPGQTYEQYF.

The genes are TRBV21-1 and TRBJ1-1; TRBD1, as called in the table, went unchecked against the DNA. TRBV21-1 is termed a pseudogene. This CDR3 contains 20 residues. Here the CDR3 reads CASSPSTVRDREISHTEAFF. The DNA for the CDR3 is TGTGCCAGCAGCCCCTCCACTGTCCGGGACAGGGAAATCTCGCACACTGAAGCTTTCTTT.

The chain uses TRBV28 and TRBJ2-7; weak D call: TRBD2 (7 bases). Germline V gives CDR1 MDHEN, CDR2 SYDVKM. The length of the CDR3 is 17 residues. Trimming took 6 bases from V and 0 from J, leaving 21 bases between them. This CDR3 reads CASRSVGGGSASYEQYF. The CDR3 coding sequence is TGTGCCAGCAGAAGTGTAGGGGGGGGTTCGGCCTCCTACGAGCAGTACTTC. The variable domain in full, completed from reference TRBV28 and TRBJ2-7, reads DVKVTQSSRYLVKRTGEKVFLECVQDMDHENMFWYRQDPGLGLRLIYFSYDVKMKEKGDIPEGYSVSREKKERFSLILESASTNQTSMYLCASRSVGGGSASYEQYFGPGTRLTVT.

The chain links TRBV23-1 to TRBJ1-1; the D is unclear. TRBV23-1 is given ORF status, its function remaining uncertain. V gave up 3 bases and J gave up 7 bases, with 6 bases separating them. CDR3 size: 11 residues. CDR3 region: CASSQTLEAFF. The CDR3 nucleotides are TGCGCCAGCAGTCAGACACTTGAAGCTTTCTTT.

A note on this clone: One end of the junction varies from germline; a read error may be responsible. This sequence joins TRBV7-2 and TRBJ2-7, with 9 bases aligning to TRBD1. There are 13 residues in the CDR3. Germline V gene lookup returns CDR1 SGHTA and CDR2 FQGNSA. CDR3 nucleotide sequence: TGTGCCAGCAGCCCCAACCCGGGACAGGGAGGGCTCTTC. Amino acids: CASSPNPGQGGLF.

In DNA form, the CDR3 reads TGCGCCAGCAGCTTGGACAAGCGACTCGCAGATACGCAGTATTTT. It codes for CASSLDKRLADTQYF. The V call is TRBV5-1, the J call TRBJ2-3; D is unresolved. The V and J ends lost 0 bases and 4 bases respectively, with 12 bases between them. Germline V gene lookup returns CDR1 SGHRS and CDR2 YFSETQ. This CDR3 has 15 residues.